Each of the 9 T cell receptor beta chains below was sequenced from the same sample in a study of Ad26.COV2.S vaccination and SARS-CoV-2 variants. The repertoire was sequenced with immunoSEQ multiplex PCR; TCRdb's copy has only in-frame clones and lacks some. Of around 320,000 clones in the sample, about 86% are singletons; the top ten hold less than 2%. The treatment is: roughly 20 received Ad26.COV2.S at low or high dose, single or two shots; about 5 received placebo; per-sample allocation not given. Day 63 following the first vaccine or placebo injection was when the samples were taken. The sequencing here drew on peripheral blood, taken in a trial of Ad26.COV2.S vaccine versus placebo. The receptors originated from a person aged 18-65 years who received the Ad26.COV2.S COVID-19 vaccine or a placebo.

This clone showed up many times. This chain links TRBV11-2 with TRBJ2-7; a weak D match, TRBD2 (6 bases). The CDR3 is 15 residues long. Deletions cut 6 bases from V and 0 bases from J, with 15 bases between. Germline assignment: CDR1 SGHAT and CDR2 FQNNGV. In DNA, the CDR3 is TGTGCCAGCAGTCGACCGGCGGGGAGCTCCTACGAGCAGTACTTC. Protein sequence: CASSRPAGSSYEQYF.

This clone was seen a single time. V is TRBV4-3 and J is TRBJ2-3, with 9 bases lining up with TRBD2. V was pared by 0 bases and J by 5 bases, with 9 bases of the junction left unmatched. CDR3 length equals 17 residues. Per the germline V gene, CDR1 is LGHNA and CDR2 is YSLEER. The CDR3 loop reads CASSQESARGGKDTQYF. The CDR3 nucleotides are TGCGCCAGCAGCCAAGAATCCGCGCGGGGGGGAAAAGATACGCAGTATTTT.

The rearrangement uses TRBV7-8 and TRBJ2-2; possible D gene TRBD1, 5 bases. The germline V gene has CDR1 SGHVS and CDR2 FQNEAQ. Trimming pared 2 bases from V and 3 bases from J, leaving 10 bases between. CDR3 length: 15 residues. CDR3 sequence: CASSLRQWDTGELFF. CDR3 bases: TGTGCCAGCAGCTTACGACAGTGGGACACCGGGGAGCTGTTTTTT.

This clone appeared once. The V gene is TRBV6-5, the J gene TRBJ1-2; 7 positions match TRBD1. CDR1 is MNHEY, CDR2 SVGAGI, per germline. The CDR3 runs to 14 residues. The V and J ends lost 5 bases and 7 bases, in that order; junction bases with no gene match: 10. CDR3 loop: CASSLIRTGAGYTF. The DNA for the CDR3 is TGTGCCAGCAGTCTCATCAGGACAGGAGCTGGCTACACCTTC.

The chain combines TRBV6-5 with TRBJ1-4; 7 bases fit TRBD1. The CDR3 is 16 residues long. The trim removed 2 bases at V and 5 bases at J, leaving 8 bases unmatched. The germline gives CDR1 MNHEY, CDR2 SVGAGI. Here the CDR3 DNA reads TGTGCCAGCAGTTACCGACGGACAGGACTGAATGAAAAACTGTTTTTT. Amino acids: CASSYRRTGLNEKLFF.

The CDR3 sequence is CATSESDRGKHTQYF. The CDR3 bases are TGTGCCACCAGTGAGTCAGACAGGGGGAAGCATACGCAGTATTTT. V and J are TRBV24-1 and TRBJ2-3; 9 bases are a match to TRBD1. Germline V gene data show CDR1 as KGHDR and CDR2 as SFDVKD. There are 15 residues in the CDR3. Losses at the gene ends were 4 bases for V and 7 bases for J; bases not matched to a gene: 8.

The chain uses TRBV5-1 and TRBJ1-4, with 7 bases fitting TRBD1. This CDR3 contains 12 residues. The junction had 3 bases not matched to a gene; V was cut back by 1 base and J by 12 bases. The germline gives CDR1 SGHRS, CDR2 YFSETQ. CDR3 region: CASSLYGQELFF. In DNA form, the CDR3 reads TGCGCCAGCAGCTTGTATGGACAGGAACTGTTTTTT.

The V and J genes are TRBV7-2 and TRBJ1-4; D perhaps matches TRBD1 (5 bases). The germline CDR1 and CDR2 sequences are SGHTA and FQGNSA. Trimming removed 8 bases from V and 4 bases from J, with 14 bases in between. The CDR3 runs 14 residues. The CDR3 region is CASSGSGGNEKLFF. The CDR3 nucleotides read TGTGCCAGCTCCGGGTCGGGGGGTAATGAAAAACTGTTTTTT.

In its sample, this clone was seen once. The rearrangement links TRBV10-3 to TRBJ1-2; maybe TRBD1 (5 bases). Germline values: CDR1 ENHRY, CDR2 SYGVKD. V was trimmed by 4 bases and J by 8 bases, leaving 11 bases between them. The CDR3 spans 12 residues. CDR3 DNA sequence: TGTGCCATCAGTGGTGGGGGGGAAGGCTACACCTTC. Its protein product is CAISGGGEGYTF.